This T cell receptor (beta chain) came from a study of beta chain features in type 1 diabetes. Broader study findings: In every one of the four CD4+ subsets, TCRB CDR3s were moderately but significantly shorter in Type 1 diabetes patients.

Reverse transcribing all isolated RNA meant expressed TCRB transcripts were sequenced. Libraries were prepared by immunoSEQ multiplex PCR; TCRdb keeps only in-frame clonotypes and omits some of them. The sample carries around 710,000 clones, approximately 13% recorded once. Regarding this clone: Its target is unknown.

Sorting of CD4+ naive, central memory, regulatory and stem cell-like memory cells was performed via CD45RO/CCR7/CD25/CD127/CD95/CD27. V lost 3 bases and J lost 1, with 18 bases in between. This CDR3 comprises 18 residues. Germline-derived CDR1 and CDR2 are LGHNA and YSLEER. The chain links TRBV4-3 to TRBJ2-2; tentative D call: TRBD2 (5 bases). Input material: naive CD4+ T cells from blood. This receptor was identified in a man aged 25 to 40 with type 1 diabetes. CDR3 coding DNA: TGCGCCAGCAGCCAGTTAAAGAGGGTGAGGTTGAACACCGGGGAGCTGTTTTTT. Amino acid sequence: CASSQLKRVRLNTGELFF.